This T cell receptor beta chain was identified in a study of cytotoxic CD8 clonotypes in ibrutinib-treated CLL. Study conclusions and caveats: Against age-matched healthy donors, baseline clonality ran higher and tracked circulating CD8+ T-cell counts.

A word on this clone: Antigen specificity is unknown.

This CDR3 spans 16 amino acids. Germline CDR1 MNHNY, CDR2 SVGAGI (reference sequence). Unmatched junction bases numbered 5, after V lost 0 bases and J lost 4 bases. Profiled with immunoSEQ multiplex PCR; TCRdb holds only in-frame clones, not every one. The sample has approximately 160,000 clones; 88% are singletons. The J gene is TRBJ1-3, the V gene TRBV6-6, with 8 bases identical to TRBD1. This specimen was PBMCs, taken at disease progression, from a patient treated with ibrutinib. The source is a human donor with chronic lymphocytic leukemia. The CDR3 is CASSYSMGTGGNTIYF. The CDR3 region has the DNA TGTGCCAGCAGTTACTCGATGGGGACAGGAGGAAACACCATATATTTT.